This T cell receptor (beta chain) was documented in a study of blood T cell repertoires in COVID-19. This CDR3 is built from 14 residues. Germline V gene sequence: CDR1 MRHNA, CDR2 SNTAGT. Between the trimmed V and J ends, which lost 6 bases and 2 bases, there was a span of 10 bases. Measured with immunoSEQ multiplex PCR; TCRdb has only the in-frame clones, and not every one. Seen here are just over 60,000 clones, over 75% observed once, and the top ten hold roughly 20%. J is TRBJ2-2 and V is TRBV6-4; D is perhaps TRBD1 (5 bases). The sequenced sample was peripheral blood. This receptor was obtained from a man in his sixties with acute or convalescent COVID-19. The CDR3 DNA sequence: TGTGCCAGCAGCGAGCAGGGAAACACCGGGGAGCTGTTTTTT. It encodes CASSEQGNTGELFF.